Each of the 19 T cell receptor beta chains below was sequenced from the same sample in a study of tumor-infiltrating lymphocytes in primary liver carcinoma. Germline DNA was extracted too, while blood RNA derived from unsorted whole blood. Starting material of 450 to 500 ng total RNA yielded TCR beta cDNA via a constant-region primer. TCR beta libraries came from three nested multiplex PCR rounds using slightly modified ARM-PCR. TRBV1-TRBV30 forward and Cbeta reverse primers drove the first two roughly 10-cycle rounds. TCRdb reprocessed the multiplex PCR reads with MiXCR, giving one entry per CDR3 protein. The profile shows approximately 330,000 distinct CDR3 sequences, about 61% of them singletons. The sequencing input was peripheral blood. These receptors came from a man aged 35 to 55 with primary liver carcinoma and hepatitis B virus infection.

To note about this clonotype: One junction end disagrees with the germline gene, perhaps due to a read error. The chain links TRBV11-2 to TRBJ2-3; no clear D. Germline CDR1 and CDR2: SGHAT and FQNNGV. The CDR3 sequence is 17 residues long. The chain's CDR3 is CASSPAINPRGTDTQYF. CDR3 nucleotides: TGTGCCAGCAGCCCCGCTATAAATCCCCGAGGCACAGATACACAGTATTTT.

This clonotype was seen many times. J is TRBJ1-5 and V is TRBV6-5, with D tentatively TRBD1 (6 bases). CDR3 length: 14 amino acids. Germline V gene sequence: CDR1 MNHEY, CDR2 SVGAGI. V was pared by 7 bases and J by 1 base, with 11 bases between. Here the CDR3 DNA reads TGTGCCAGCAATGAAGGGGGGAGCAATCAGCCCCAGCATTTT. As protein: CASNEGGSNQPQHF.

As for this clonotype: A much larger clonotype is one base distant, so this may be a read error. V and J are TRBV4-2 and TRBJ2-5; 7 bases align to TRBD2. Germline V lookup: CDR1 LGHNA, CDR2 YNFKEQ. The CDR3 has 14 amino acids. Here the CDR3 reads CASSQDLLASTKYF. In DNA, the CDR3 is TGTGCCAGCAGCCAAGATTTACTAGCGTCGACCAAGTACTTC.

The gene calls are TRBV19 and TRBJ2-2; no firm D call. Trimming left V 3 bases short and J 9 bases short, with 8 bases between. This CDR3 comprises 12 residues. Germline V gene sequence: CDR1 LNHDA, CDR2 SQIVND (reference sequence). The CDR3 sequence: CASSIRLRELFF. The CDR3 DNA follows: TGTGCCAGTAGTATCCGTCTCCGGGAGCTGTTTTTT.

The count of this clonotype is one. This chain joins TRBV6-1 and TRBJ2-7, with 15 bases fitting TRBD2. There are 14 residues in the CDR3. Germline assignment: CDR1 MNHNS and CDR2 SASEGT. V lost 8 bases and J lost 13; bases outside the gene matches: 12. The CDR3, as DNA: TGTGCCAGCGGCGGGACTAGCGGGAGGCACATGCAATACTTC. Translating gives CASGGTSGRHMQYF.

This clonotype was recorded at least ten times. The gene calls are TRBV29-1 and TRBJ2-7, with 11 bases fitting TRBD1. Germline CDR1 reads SQVTM; CDR2 reads ANQGSEA. The V gene end was trimmed by 3 bases and the J gene end by 4 bases; junction bases not matched to a gene: 2. The CDR3 runs to 13 residues. CDR3 coding DNA: TGCAGCGTTGAGGACAGGGGGCGATACGAGCAGTACTTC. Translating gives CSVEDRGRYEQYF.

This clonotype was observed a single time. The rearrangement uses TRBV19 and TRBJ2-5; D is ambiguous. Germline CDR1 reads LNHDA; CDR2 reads SQIVND (reference sequence). The V and J ends lost 6 bases and 2 bases respectively, with 10 bases between them. The CDR3 has 13 residues. The CDR3 region is CASSSNHQETQYF. The CDR3 DNA reads as TGTGCCAGTAGCTCGAACCATCAAGAGACCCAGTACTTC.

This clonotype was detected many times. The chain links TRBV4-2 to TRBJ1-2; 8 nucleotides match TRBD1. CDR3 length: 15 residues. V lost 5 bases to trimming and J lost 5 bases; unmatched junction nucleotides: 10. The germline V gene has CDR1 LGHNA and CDR2 YNFKEQ. The CDR3: CASSTDQGAEYGYTF. CDR3 DNA sequence: TGTGCCAGCAGCACCGATCAGGGGGCGGAATATGGCTACACCTTC.

This clonotype has a handful of counts. The chain carries TRBV6-1 and TRBJ2-3; D is ambiguous. The germline CDR1 and CDR2 sequences are MNHNS and SASEGT. Trimming shortened V by 2 bases and J by 5 bases, and 11 bases separated the two germline ends. This CDR3 region has 14 residues. DNA of the CDR3: TGTGCCAGCAGTGAATACGATGTCAGAGATACGCAGTATTTT. As protein: CASSEYDVRDTQYF.

This clonotype is a singleton in its sample. The CDR3 does not end in the conserved phenylalanine or tryptophan, so this is likely a read error. J is TRBJ2-2 and V is TRBV5-4; D possibly matches TRBD1 or TRBD2 (6 bases each). Trimming took 0 bases from V and 6 from J, leaving 15 bases between them. Looked up from germline, CDR1 is SGHNT and CDR2 is YYREEE (reference sequence). The CDR3 runs to 16 residues. CDR3: CASSLGGTRGPGELFS. DNA for the CDR3: TGTGCCAGCAGCTTGGGCGGGACAAGGGGCCCCGGGGAGCTGTTTTCT.

The chain employs TRBV9 and TRBJ1-1, with D uncertain. This CDR3 is built from 14 residues. Germline values: CDR1 SGDLS, CDR2 YYNGEE. Trimming took 2 bases from V and 0 from J, leaving 8 bases between them. CDR3 coding DNA: TGTGCCAGCAGCGTGGATGCTATGAACACTGAAGCTTTCTTT. Amino acids: CASSVDAMNTEAFF.

On this clonotype: A much larger clone lies a single base off, so this may be a read error. The chain carries TRBV6-9 and TRBJ2-3; D possibly matches TRBD1 or TRBD2 (5 bases each). The CDR3 has 16 residues. Germline loops: CDR1 MNHGY, CDR2 SVAAGI. Trimming stripped 6 bases from V and 3 bases from J, with 19 bases between. The CDR3 coding sequence is TGTGCCAGCAGCTCGAGGGGATGGGGGTCGACAGATACGCAGTATTTT. The encoded protein is CASSSRGWGSTDTQYF.

The rearrangement uses TRBV29-1 and TRBJ1-3, with unresolved D. Looked up from germline, CDR1 is SQVTM and CDR2 is ANQGSEA. Trimming pared 2 bases from V and 8 bases from J, leaving 16 bases between. The CDR3 contains 14 residues. The chain's CDR3 is CSVEPPGEVDTIYF. The DNA of the CDR3 is TGCAGCGTTGAACCGCCAGGCGAAGTGGACACCATATATTTT.

A remark on this clonotype: Possible read error: a much larger clone is one base away. The rearrangement links TRBV6-1 to TRBJ2-5; D is ambiguous. The CDR3 totals 13 residues. In germline, CDR1 is MNHNS, CDR2 SASEGT. CDR3 sequence (DNA): TGTGCCAGCAATGAATGGAGAGGCAAGACCCAGTACTTC. Translation gives CASNEWRGKTQYF.

In its sample, this clonotype was seen once. One junction end disagrees with the germline gene, perhaps due to a read error. The chain couples TRBV6-2 or TRBV6-3 to TRBJ2-1, with D possibly called TRBD1 or TRBD2 (6 bases each). Germline CDR1 MNHEY, CDR2 SVGEGT. The CDR3 sequence is 17 residues long. The DNA of the CDR3 is TGTGCCAGCAGTTACTCGATAAGGTGGAGGGGACACAATGAGCTGTTCTTC. Protein sequence: CASSYSIRWRGHNELFF.

This clonotype has only one observation. V is TRBV18 and J is TRBJ2-7; a weak D match, TRBD2 (7 bases). This CDR3 contains 14 residues. Germline V lookup: CDR1 KGHSH, CDR2 LQKENI. V was shortened by 2 bases and J by 2 bases, with 10 bases between the two germline ends. The CDR3 sequence: CASSPKGGTYEQYF. CDR3 DNA sequence: TGTGCCAGCTCACCAAAGGGGGGGACCTACGAGCAGTACTTC.

This clonotype was found a few times. A clone one base away is much larger, so this may be a read error. This sequence joins TRBV6-6 and TRBJ2-1, with D perhaps TRBD1 (6 bases). Germline V lookup: CDR1 MNHNY, CDR2 SVGAGI (reference sequence). The CDR3 covers 12 residues. CDR3 amino acids: CVSTTPQGSPLF. CDR3 DNA: TGTGTCAGCACCACCCCCCAGGGGTCTCCTCTCTTC.

The J gene is TRBJ2-7, the V gene TRBV11-2; TRBD2 matches 7 bases. The CDR3 is made up of 15 amino acids. Germline CDR1 is SGHAT and CDR2 is FQNNGV. V lost 7 bases, J lost 7 bases, and 16 bases stayed unmatched. The CDR3, as DNA: TGTGCCAGCAACGGAGGACTAGTGGGAGTTGGTGAGCAGTACTTC. It translates to CASNGGLVGVGEQYF.

This clonotype was seen just once. A read error may account for a junction end that differs from germline. This chain uses TRBV14 with TRBJ2-1, with TRBD2 matching over 10 bases. The CDR3 is 20 amino acids. The germline V gene has CDR1 SGHDN and CDR2 FVKESK. CDR3 in DNA: TGTGCCAGCAGCCATAACCCGAGGACTAGCGGAGGTAAAAAGTACAATGGGCAGTTCTTC. Amino acid sequence: CASSHNPRTSGGKKYNGQFF.